Below, one TCR beta chain is given with its context. What it binds is not known. One junction end does not reproduce the germline sequence, and a read error may be involved. Clones were sequenced by immunoSEQ multiplex PCR, and TCRdb holds only the in-frame ones, with some missing. The table has about 120,000 clones, roughly 77% seen once. Regarding time point: blood 2 weeks post-SBRT. Stated treatment: 15 Gy SBRT to primary tumor, nephrectomy 4 weeks later. CDR1 and CDR2 (germline): SGHDT, YYEEEE. The CDR3 is made up of 14 amino acids. This specimen comes from a study of radiation and T cells in renal cell carcinoma. The overall study: Nephrectomy followed 15 Gy stereotactic body radiation by 4 weeks. The study, taken as a whole, reports: Pretreatment tumor biopsies were lacking, so baseline clonotypes are unknown. Top tumor clonotypes rose in blood 2 weeks post-radiation, then contracted.

J is TRBJ2-1 and V is TRBV5-6; D unresolved. The source of this sequence is a woman aged 55-75 years with renal cell carcinoma. The material was blood, obtained from a patient whose treatment included radiotherapy and nephrectomy. The CDR3 region has the DNA TGTGCCAGCAGCACCGACCCGGTCTACAGTGAGCAGTTCTTC. Its translation is CASSTDPVYSEQFF.